The clone carrying this T cell receptor (beta chain) appeared once. Antigen unknown. The selected patients with pancreatic ductal adenocarcinoma had surgery but no neoadjuvant therapy. Generated by immunoSEQ multiplex PCR, the TCRdb table keeps only in-frame clones and is missing some. The sample includes 11,000 or so clones, around 86% of them seen just once. Trimming removed 6 bases from V and 4 bases from J, with 13 bases in between. Germline V gene sequence: CDR1 KGHSH, CDR2 LQKENI. The CDR3 totals 14 residues. These data originate in a study of T cells in pancreatic ductal adenocarcinoma. Points from the study as a whole: Enrichment of CD45RO+ effector over naive T cells in tumors may bias clonality. The resected pancreatic cancer cohort was biased toward the minority with early-stage disease. Unique clonotypes were approximately 8-fold more numerous in blood than in tumor. Tumor and blood clonality did not differ significantly, about 0.11 versus 0.078.

The sequencing sample was made of PBMCs. The J gene is TRBJ2-4, the V gene TRBV18, with TRBD2 as a possible D gene (5 bases). This clonotype was obtained from a human donor with pancreatic ductal adenocarcinoma. The CDR3 nucleotides read TGTGCCAGCTCCAAGGTTCCGGGAAAAAACATTCAGTACTTC. This codes for CASSKVPGKNIQYF.